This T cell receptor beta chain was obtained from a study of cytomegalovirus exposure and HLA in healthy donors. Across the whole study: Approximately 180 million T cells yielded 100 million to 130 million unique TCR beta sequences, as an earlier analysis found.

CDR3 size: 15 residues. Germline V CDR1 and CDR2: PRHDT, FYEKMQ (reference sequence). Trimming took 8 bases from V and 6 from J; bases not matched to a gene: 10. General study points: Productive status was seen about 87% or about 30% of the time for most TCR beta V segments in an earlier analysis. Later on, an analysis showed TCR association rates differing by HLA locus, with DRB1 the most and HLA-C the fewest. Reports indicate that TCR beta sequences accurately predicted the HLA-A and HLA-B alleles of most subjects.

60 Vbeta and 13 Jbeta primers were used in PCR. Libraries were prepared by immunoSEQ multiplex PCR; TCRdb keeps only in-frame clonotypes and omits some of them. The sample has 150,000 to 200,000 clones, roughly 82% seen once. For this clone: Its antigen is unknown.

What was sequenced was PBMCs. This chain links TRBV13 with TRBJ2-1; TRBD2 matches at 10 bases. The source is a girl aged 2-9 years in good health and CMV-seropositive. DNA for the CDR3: TGTGCCAGCTCTAATCGACTAGCGGGTTTCAATGAGCAGTTCTTC. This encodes CASSNRLAGFNEQFF.